These T cell receptor beta chains were read from a single sample in a study of graft-versus-host responses after intestinal transplantation. Their cognate antigens are unknown. Method: immunoSEQ multiplex PCR; TCRdb's copy keeps in-frame clones and lacks some. The sample has roughly 120,000 clones; over 75% are singletons. This sample comprised unstimulated CD4+ T cells sorted from spleen or lymph node cells, obtained before intestinal transplant. Source of these receptors: a human donor who received an intestinal transplant. The CDR3 runs from the conserved cysteine through the conserved F or W. D genes are given only for firm matches. Part of the rows lack a size; the others show once, few, many or a class for expanded clones.

J	D	V	size	CDR3	DNA
TRBJ1-2	.	TRBV18	once	CASSPAGVYGYTF	TGTGCCAGCTCACCGGCAGGGGTCTATGGCTACACCTTC
TRBJ2-7	TRBD2	TRBV2	once	CASRRLAGGTYEQYF	TGTGCCTCCAGACGACTAGCGGGAGGTACATACGAGCAGTACTTC
TRBJ2-7	TRBD2	TRBV5-6	.	CASSLLLGTRGEQYF	TGTGCCAGCAGCTTGCTCCTTGGGACTAGGGGCGAGCAGTACTTC
TRBJ1-4	.	TRBV11-2	.	CASRYGHGVANEKLFF	TGTGCCAGCCGTTACGGACATGGGGTGGCTAATGAAAAACTGTTTTTT
TRBJ2-5	.	TRBV5-1	.	CASSLVTGGETQYF	TGCGCCAGCAGCTTGGTCACTGGGGGGGAGACCCAGTACTTC
TRBJ2-1	TRBD2	TRBV27	.	CASGPGPSGSRTNEQFF	TGTGCCAGCGGCCCTGGGCCAAGCGGGAGCAGAACCAATGAGCAGTTCTTC
TRBJ2-1	.	TRBV7-2	once	CASSSISGLYDEQFF	TGTGCCAGCAGCTCGATCTCCGGGTTGTACGATGAGCAGTTCTTC
TRBJ2-5	.	TRBV6-1	.	CASSMGRGGEETQYF	TGTGCCAGCAGTATGGGCAGGGGAGGGGAGGAGACCCAGTACTTC
TRBJ2-7	TRBD1	TRBV5-5	.	CASSFRRQGLNSYEQYF	TGTGCCAGCAGCTTCCGAAGACAGGGTCTCAACTCCTACGAGCAGTACTTC
TRBJ2-3	TRBD2	TRBV5-6	.	CASSLYLAGEPGDTQYF	TGTGCCAGCAGCTTGTACCTAGCGGGAGAGCCGGGAGATACGCAGTATTTT
TRBJ1-1	.	TRBV9	.	CASSAIPGSNTEAFF	TGTGCCAGCAGCGCTATCCCAGGGTCGAACACTGAAGCTTTCTTT
TRBJ1-1	TRBD1	TRBV30	.	CAWGGRQGWNTEAFF	TGTGCCTGGGGGGGTAGACAGGGCTGGAACACTGAAGCTTTCTTT
TRBJ2-7	.	TRBV5-6	.	CASSATGIPHYEQYF	TGTGCCAGCAGCGCCACCGGGATTCCACACTACGAGCAGTACTTC
TRBJ2-1	TRBD2	TRBV9	.	CASSVASGRDPFF	TGTGCCAGCAGCGTGGCTAGCGGTAGGGATCCGTTCTTC
TRBJ2-7	TRBD1	TRBV4-3	.	CASSQDSGQAYEQYF	TGCGCCAGCAGCCAAGATTCCGGACAGGCCTACGAGCAGTACTTC
TRBJ1-2	TRBD1	TRBV7-9	.	CASSLVAARDRDHYGYTF	TGTGCCAGCAGCTTAGTGGCGGCTCGGGACAGGGACCACTATGGCTACACCTTC
TRBJ2-7	.	TRBV9	.	CASSFQPGPSYEQYF	TGTGCCAGCAGCTTTCAGCCAGGCCCATCCTACGAGCAGTACTTC
TRBJ2-7	TRBD2	TRBV28	.	CASTPAGEAYEQYF	TGTGCCAGCACTCCAGCGGGAGAGGCCTACGAGCAGTACTTC
TRBJ2-7	.	TRBV7-9	.	CASSTRQDTYEQYF	TGTGCCAGCAGCACCCGACAGGACACCTACGAGCAGTACTTC
TRBJ2-1	TRBD1	TRBV18	.	CASSPYPTGVSYNEQFF	TGTGCCAGCTCACCTTACCCCACAGGGGTTTCCTACAATGAGCAGTTCTTC
TRBJ1-3	.	TRBV5-1	.	CASSLGDNSGNTIYF	TGCGCCAGCAGCTTGGGGGACAACTCTGGAAACACCATATATTTT
TRBJ2-1	.	TRBV6-6	.	CASSYSSFEQFF	TGTGCCAGCAGTTACTCGTCTTTTGAGCAGTTCTTC
TRBJ2-2	.	TRBV13	.	CASSPRGGGNTGELFF	TGTGCCAGCAGCCCCCGAGGAGGGGGCAACACCGGGGAGCTGTTTTTT
TRBJ1-5	.	TRBV30	.	CAWSARVDQPQHF	TGTGCCTGGAGTGCCAGGGTGGATCAGCCCCAGCATTTT